This is a list of T cell receptor beta chains from one sample in a study of blood T cell repertoires in COVID-19. Data came from immunoSEQ multiplex PCR; TCRdb stores just in-frame clones and leaves some out. The sample shows 250,000 to 400,000 clones, 90% of them seen only once. Sequencing was carried out using peripheral blood. Receptors originate from a woman aged 25 to 39 with COVID-19, enrolled during active disease. The CDR3 runs from the conserved cysteine through the conserved F or W. Some rows mark clone size as missing; the rest say once, few, many or name a class of expanded clone.

J: TRBJ2-2
V: TRBV20-1
size: NA
CDR3: CSASMAGDHGELFF

J: TRBJ2-2
V: TRBV6-5
size: NA
CDR3: CASSYQGLITGELFF

J: TRBJ1-1
V: TRBV30
size: NA
CDR3: CAWSVELGHTEAFF

J: TRBJ2-7
V: TRBV12-3/TRBV12-4
size: NA
CDR3: CASSAGTNYEQYF

J: TRBJ2-1
V: TRBV10-3
size: NA
CDR3: CAISPLRDSTKNEQFF

J: TRBJ2-5
V: TRBV28
size: NA
CDR3: CASTSLGGGQETQYF

J: TRBJ1-2
V: TRBV3-1/TRBV3-2
size: NA
CDR3: CASSPLLGGGNYGYTF

J: TRBJ1-1
V: TRBV7-2
size: NA
CDR3: CASSLAWQGKAFF

J: TRBJ2-7
V: TRBV7-8
size: NA
CDR3: CASSGRRDNYEQYF

J: TRBJ1-2
V: TRBV7-9
size: NA
CDR3: CASSLAAADSYGYTF

J: TRBJ1-1
V: TRBV12-3/TRBV12-4
size: NA
CDR3: CASRYGGTVEAFF

J: TRBJ1-5
V: TRBV2
size: NA
CDR3: CASSEALVAARSVIQPQHF

J: TRBJ1-2
V: TRBV5-6
size: few
CDR3: CASSLGQGAVSNYGYTF

J: TRBJ1-1
V: TRBV3-1/TRBV3-2
size: NA
CDR3: CASSRRDRGTEAFF

J: TRBJ2-3
V: TRBV2
size: NA
CDR3: CASSGQGVTDTQYF

J: TRBJ2-1
V: TRBV27
size: NA
CDR3: CASKPGLAGSVEQFF

J: TRBJ1-6
V: TRBV6-5
size: NA
CDR3: CASSYSYGGVASPLHF

J: TRBJ2-4
V: TRBV7-9
size: NA
CDR3: CASSSTEGLAGIAKNIQYF

J: TRBJ2-3
V: TRBV6-4
size: NA
CDR3: CASRAGTGSTDTQYF

J: TRBJ1-2
V: TRBV20-1
size: NA
CDR3: CSARQDSWDRF

J: TRBJ1-6
V: TRBV7-9
size: NA
CDR3: CASSPTGTFNSPLHF

J: TRBJ1-5
V: TRBV7-9
size: few
CDR3: CASSPDRADQPQHF

J: TRBJ2-2
V: TRBV7-2
size: once
CDR3: CASSLEGLRWGLTGELFF

J: TRBJ1-4
V: TRBV11-2
size: NA
CDR3: CASSFLEAKLFF

J: TRBJ2-6
V: TRBV28
size: NA
CDR3: CASRTGASGANVLTF

J: TRBJ1-2
V: TRBV6-5
size: once
CDR3: CASSYSRTGSYGYTF

J: TRBJ1-1
V: TRBV27
size: NA
CDR3: CASSPQGARAEAFF

J: TRBJ1-5
V: TRBV28
size: NA
CDR3: CASTLGGGSPIGNQPQHF

J: TRBJ2-7
V: TRBV7-8
size: NA
CDR3: CATTTTGPYGDEQYF

J: TRBJ2-2
V: TRBV24-1
size: NA
CDR3: CATSDAPRQGNTGELFF

J: TRBJ2-5
V: TRBV30
size: NA
CDR3: CAWSGETQYF

J: TRBJ2-1
V: TRBV11-2
size: NA
CDR3: CASSLQVDNEQFF

J: TRBJ1-2
V: TRBV6-5
size: NA
CDR3: CASTSGNPGYTF

J: TRBJ2-2
V: TRBV9
size: NA
CDR3: CASSVGGVETGELFF

J: TRBJ1-2
V: TRBV27
size: NA
CDR3: CASSFTGQGNGYTF

J: TRBJ1-2
V: TRBV10-2
size: NA
CDR3: CASSEPQGNYGYTF

J: TRBJ2-1
V: TRBV6-5
size: NA
CDR3: CASSYFGSPPYNEQFF

J: TRBJ2-1
V: TRBV5-4
size: NA
CDR3: CASSRDAASLGNEQFF

J: TRBJ2-7
V: TRBV12-3/TRBV12-4
size: NA
CDR3: CASSPDSYEQYF

J: TRBJ2-5
V: TRBV19
size: NA
CDR3: CASSIRGSETQYF

J: TRBJ2-1
V: TRBV19
size: NA
CDR3: CASRRLAGDGEQFF

J: TRBJ2-7
V: TRBV18
size: NA
CDR3: CASSPGTAYEQYF

J: TRBJ2-3
V: TRBV30
size: once
CDR3: CAWSDQGPTDTQYF

J: TRBJ1-2
V: TRBV2
size: NA
CDR3: CASSAAGTGVRDGYTF

J: TRBJ1-5
V: TRBV30
size: NA
CDR3: CAWRENSNQPQHF

J: TRBJ1-6
V: TRBV28
size: NA
CDR3: CASILGQSYNSPLHF

J: TRBJ2-1
V: TRBV9
size: NA
CDR3: CASSSLAGVNEQFF

J: TRBJ2-5
V: TRBV21-1
size: NA
CDR3: CASPKKPKQETQYF

J: TRBJ2-7
V: TRBV20-1
size: NA
CDR3: CSASLGGGMDEQYF

J: TRBJ1-4
V: TRBV5-4
size: once
CDR3: CASSAGTEGEKLFF

J: TRBJ2-5
V: TRBV7-2
size: many
CDR3: CASSLRTGVETQYF

J: TRBJ1-1
V: TRBV19
size: NA
CDR3: CASKGQVVAEAFF

J: TRBJ2-7
V: TRBV5-1
size: NA
CDR3: CASSTGHNYEQYF

J: TRBJ2-1
V: TRBV10-3
size: NA
CDR3: CAISGGQGTYNEQFF

J: TRBJ2-1
V: TRBV30
size: NA
CDR3: CAWSPVSPNEQFF